These 18 T cell receptor beta chains were all obtained from the same sample, sequenced in a study of blood T cell repertoires in COVID-19. TCRdb's table, derived via immunoSEQ multiplex PCR, lists solely in-frame clones and lacks some. Of about 360,000 clones listed, around 87% are singletons. Input material: PBMCs or T cells enriched from blood (not recorded which). Receptors were obtained from a man between 25 and 39 years old who had recovered from COVID-19.

The chain links TRBV5-4 to TRBJ1-1; 9 positions match TRBD1. This CDR3 has 13 residues. CDR1 SGHNT and CDR2 YYREEE come from the germline V gene (reference sequence). The ends lost 4 bases at V and 7 bases at J; junction bases unmatched: 5. CDR3 amino acids: CASSRRQGGEAFF. Here the CDR3 DNA reads TGTGCCAGCAGCCGTAGACAGGGGGGTGAAGCTTTCTTT.

A few counts support this clone. The chain couples TRBV9 to TRBJ2-2, with D possibly matching TRBD2 (5 bases). This CDR3 has 15 residues. Trimming shortened V by 4 bases and J by 1 base, and 11 bases separated the two germline ends. From germline, CDR1 is SGDLS and CDR2 YYNGEE. The CDR3: CASSNRERNTGELFF. In nucleotides, the CDR3 is TGTGCCAGCAGCAACCGGGAACGGAACACCGGGGAGCTGTTTTTT.

The chain combines TRBV4-1 with TRBJ1-2; possible D gene TRBD1, 5 bases. The CDR3 has 16 residues. Deletions cut 1 base from V and 8 bases from J, with 20 bases between. Germline loops: CDR1 MGHRA, CDR2 YSYEKL. This CDR3 reads CASSQAGLKGLRGYTF. DNA of the CDR3: TGCGCCAGCAGCCAAGCGGGGCTAAAGGGACTAAGGGGCTACACCTTC.

The rearrangement uses TRBV9 and TRBJ2-2; D possibly corresponds to TRBD1 (5 bases). The CDR3 covers 13 residues. Germline V gene lookup returns CDR1 SGDLS and CDR2 YYNGEE. V was pared by 3 bases and J by 6 bases, with 9 bases between. The CDR3 spells CASSAGPSGELFF. The CDR3 region has the DNA TGTGCCAGCAGCGCAGGGCCCTCCGGGGAGCTGTTTTTT.

The chain joins TRBV7-2 to TRBJ1-4, with 9 positions matching TRBD1. CDR1 and CDR2 from the germline V gene are SGHTA and FQGNSA. J lost 11 bases, V lost 6 bases, and 4 bases had no gene match. The CDR3 loop spans 12 amino acids. The CDR3: CASSPDRGKLFF. DNA for the CDR3: TGTGCCAGCAGTCCTGACAGGGGGAAACTGTTTTTT.

This chain uses TRBV6-4 with TRBJ1-2, with D possibly matching TRBD1 (6 bases). Germline CDR1 reads MRHNA; CDR2 reads SNTAGT. V was cut by 6 bases and J by 5 bases, with 19 bases left in between. This CDR3 comprises 15 residues. The CDR3 coding sequence is TGTGCCAGCAGCCGTACCATGGACAGCCCTTATGGCTACACCTTC. Its translation is CASSRTMDSPYGYTF.

V and J are TRBV11-2 and TRBJ1-6; possibly TRBD1 for D (6 bases). V lost 5 bases and J lost 6, with 14 bases in between. The V gene's germline CDR1 is SGHAT and CDR2 FQNNGV. The CDR3 loop spans 15 amino acids. CDR3 DNA: TGTGCCAGCAGCCCAGGGGCCCAGGGTAATTCACCCCTCCACTTT. Encoded protein: CASSPGAQGNSPLHF.

The rearrangement joins TRBV6-5 to TRBJ1-2; D may be TRBD1 (5 bases). Looked up from germline, CDR1 is MNHEY and CDR2 is SVGAGI. The ends were cut back, 6 bases at V and 4 bases at J, with 9 bases in the middle. This CDR3 is 12 amino acids long. CDR3: CASRGAPYGYTF. The CDR3, as DNA: TGTGCCAGCAGAGGGGCTCCCTATGGCTACACCTTC.

V usage is TRBV7-9 and J usage is TRBJ1-6; D unclear. There are 14 residues in the CDR3. Trimming cost V 6 bases and J 5 bases, with 11 bases left between them. Germline V CDR1 and CDR2: SEHNR, FQNEAQ (reference sequence). The CDR3 reads CASRPLGDNSPLHF. Here the CDR3 DNA reads TGTGCCAGCAGACCGTTGGGAGATAATTCACCCCTCCACTTT. Together with reference TRBV7-9 and TRBJ1-6, the CDR3 gives the full variable domain: DTGVSQNPRHKITKRGQNVTFRCDPISEHNRLYWYRQTLGQGPEFLTYFQNEAQLEKSRLLSDRFSAERPKGSFSTLEIQRTEQGDSAMYLCASRPLGDNSPLHFGNGTRLTVT.

V gene TRBV18 combines with J gene TRBJ1-5; D ambiguous. CDR3 length equals 14 residues. The V and J ends lost 3 bases and 9 bases respectively, with 15 bases between them. Looked up from germline, CDR1 is KGHSH and CDR2 is LQKENI. The CDR3 reads CASSPAAIEGPQHF. As DNA, the CDR3 is TGTGCCAGCTCACCGGCAGCCATAGAGGGGCCCCAGCATTTT.

The V gene is TRBV2, the J gene TRBJ1-2; a possible D gene is TRBD1 (6 bases). CDR3 length equals 13 residues. Germline lookup yields CDR1 SNHLY and CDR2 FYNNEI. The ends were cut back, 4 bases at V and 8 bases at J, with 14 bases in the middle. CDR3 nucleotides: TGTGCCAGCAGTGTACAGGGTCTGGGGGGCTACACCTTC. Its protein is CASSVQGLGGYTF.

This sequence joins TRBV19 and TRBJ2-7; 8 positions match TRBD2. The CDR3 covers 15 residues. Germline CDR1 reads LNHDA; CDR2 reads SQIVND (reference sequence). The J segment lost 3 bases and the V segment lost 5 bases, leaving 9 bases of the junction unmatched. CDR3 in amino acids: CASSPPGGTHYEQYF. DNA for the CDR3: TGTGCCAGTAGTCCCCCGGGAGGGACGCACTACGAGCAGTACTTC.

The chain links TRBV3-1 (or the pseudogene TRBV3-2) to TRBJ2-7; D remains unclear. V lost 6 bases and J 1 base, leaving 4 bases between the germline ends. Per germline, CDR1 LGHDT and CDR2 YNNKEL (reference sequence). The CDR3 sequence is 11 residues long. The CDR3 protein is CASSSSYEQYF. CDR3 DNA: TGTGCCAGCAGTTCTTCCTACGAGCAGTACTTC.

This chain uses TRBV27 with TRBJ1-4; D call uncertain. This CDR3 has 14 amino acids. Germline V gene sequence: CDR1 MNHEY, CDR2 SMNVEV (reference sequence). Trimming took off 5 bases at V and 5 bases at J, with 12 bases between the two ends. The CDR3 coding sequence is TGTGCCAGCAGTCCCTGGACGGGAAATGAAAAACTGTTTTTT. Its protein product is CASSPWTGNEKLFF.

The chain recombines TRBV21-1 with TRBJ2-4; TRBD1 was called by the table and not checked on the DNA. TRBV21-1 is a pseudogene segment. This CDR3 is built from 16 residues. This chain's CDR3 is CASSKVGRGLGNIQYF. The CDR3 bases are TGTGCCAGCAGCAAAGTTGGCAGGGGGCTGGGAAACATTCAGTACTTC.

The count of this clone is one. The chain combines TRBV7-9 with TRBJ1-4; TRBD1 agrees at 8 bases. Germline V gene data show CDR1 as SEHNR and CDR2 as FQNEAQ (reference sequence). This CDR3 is 19 amino acids long. Unmatched junction bases numbered 14, after V lost 5 bases and J lost 0 bases. CDR3 loop: CASSADRVFQVATNEKLFF. Here the CDR3 DNA reads TGTGCCAGCAGCGCGGACAGGGTATTCCAGGTTGCAACTAATGAAAAACTGTTTTTT. The entire variable domain, with the rest obtained from reference TRBV7-9 and TRBJ1-4, is as follows: DTGVSQNPRHKITKRGQNVTFRCDPISEHNRLYWYRQTLGQGPEFLTYFQNEAQLEKSRLLSDRFSAERPKGSFSTLEIQRTEQGDSAMYLCASSADRVFQVATNEKLFFGSGTQLSVL.

This clone was seen only a few times. The chain is built from TRBV3-1 (or the pseudogene TRBV3-2) and TRBJ1-1; 9 nucleotides agree with TRBD1. The CDR3 loop spans 13 amino acids. With V trimmed by 5 bases and J by 7 bases, 5 bases remained unmatched. Germline CDR1 LGHDT, CDR2 YNNKEL (reference sequence). The CDR3: CASSKQGAIEAFF. For the CDR3, the DNA is TGTGCCAGCAGCAAACAGGGGGCGATTGAAGCTTTCTTT.

The chain employs TRBV5-1 and TRBJ1-6; D is unclear. V lost 0 bases and J 4 bases, leaving 5 bases between the germline ends. CDR1 and CDR2 from the germline V gene are SGHRS and YFSETQ. The CDR3 consists of 14 residues. CDR3 sequence (DNA): TGCGCCAGCAGCTTGGGGGAGTATAATTCACCCCTCCACTTT. This gives the protein CASSLGEYNSPLHF.